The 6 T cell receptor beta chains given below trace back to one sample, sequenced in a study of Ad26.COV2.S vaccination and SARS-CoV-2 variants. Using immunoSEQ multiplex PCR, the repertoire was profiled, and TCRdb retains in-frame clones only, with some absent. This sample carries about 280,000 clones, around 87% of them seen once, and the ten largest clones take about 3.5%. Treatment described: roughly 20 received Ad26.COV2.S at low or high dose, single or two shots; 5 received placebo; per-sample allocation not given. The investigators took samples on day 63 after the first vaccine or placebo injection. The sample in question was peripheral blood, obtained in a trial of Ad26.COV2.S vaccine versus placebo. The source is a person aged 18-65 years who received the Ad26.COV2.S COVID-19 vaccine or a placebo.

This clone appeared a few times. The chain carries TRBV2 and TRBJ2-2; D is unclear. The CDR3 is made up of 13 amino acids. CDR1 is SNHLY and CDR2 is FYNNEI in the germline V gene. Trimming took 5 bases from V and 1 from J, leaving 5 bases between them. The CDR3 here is CASSPRNTGELFF. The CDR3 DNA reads TGTGCCAGCAGTCCAAGGAACACCGGGGAGCTGTTTTTT.

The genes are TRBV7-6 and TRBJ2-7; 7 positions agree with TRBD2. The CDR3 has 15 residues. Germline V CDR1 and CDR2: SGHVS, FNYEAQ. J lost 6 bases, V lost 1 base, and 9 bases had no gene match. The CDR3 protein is CASSLVERGFPEQYF. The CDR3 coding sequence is TGTGCCAGCAGCTTAGTAGAGCGGGGCTTCCCCGAGCAGTACTTC.

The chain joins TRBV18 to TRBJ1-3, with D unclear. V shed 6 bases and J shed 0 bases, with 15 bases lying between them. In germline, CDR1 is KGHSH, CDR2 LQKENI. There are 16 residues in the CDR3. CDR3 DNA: TGTGCCAGCTCGCACCCGCAGGCCAGCTCTGGAAACACCATATATTTT. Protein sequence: CASSHPQASSGNTIYF.

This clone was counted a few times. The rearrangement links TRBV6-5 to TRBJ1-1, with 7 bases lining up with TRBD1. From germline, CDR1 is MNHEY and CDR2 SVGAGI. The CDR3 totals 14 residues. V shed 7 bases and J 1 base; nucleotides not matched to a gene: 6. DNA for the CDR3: TGTGCCAGCACTGTAACAGGGGAGAACACTGAAGCTTTCTTT. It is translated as CASTVTGENTEAFF.

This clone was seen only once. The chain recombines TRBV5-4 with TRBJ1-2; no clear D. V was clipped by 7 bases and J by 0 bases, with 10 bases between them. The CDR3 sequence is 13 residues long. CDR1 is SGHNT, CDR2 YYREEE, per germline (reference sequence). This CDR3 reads CASGQQTNYGYTF. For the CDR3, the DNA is TGTGCCAGCGGGCAGCAAACTAACTATGGCTACACCTTC. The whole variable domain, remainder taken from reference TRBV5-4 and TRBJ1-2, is ETGVTQSPTHLIKTRGQQVTLRCSSQSGHNTVSWYQQALGQGPQFIFQYYREEENGRGNFPPRFSGLQFPNYSSELNVNALELDDSALYLCASGQQTNYGYTFGSGTRLTVV.

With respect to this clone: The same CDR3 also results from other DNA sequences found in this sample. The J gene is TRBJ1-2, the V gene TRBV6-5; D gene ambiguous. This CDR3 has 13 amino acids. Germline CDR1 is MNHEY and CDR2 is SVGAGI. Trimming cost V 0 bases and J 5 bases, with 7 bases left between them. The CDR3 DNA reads TGTGCCAGCAGTTACTCGACGGGATATGGCTACACCTTC. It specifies CASSYSTGYGYTF.